These T cell receptor beta chains were read from a single sample in a study of blood T cell repertoires in COVID-19. Sequenced by immunoSEQ multiplex PCR; TCRdb stores in-frame clones only, minus some. The sample includes about 180,000 clones, around 83% seen only once; the top ten take roughly 6%. Sequenced material: PBMCs or T cells enriched from blood (not recorded which). These receptors came from a man aged 40-50 years who had recovered from COVID-19. CDR3s include the opening cysteine and the closing phenylalanine or tryptophan. Each record gives: clone size, J gene, D gene, V gene, CDR3 protein, CDR3 DNA. The D gene is left open where the match is weak. A row's size may be missing; if present it is once, few, many or a size class.

clone size: once; J gene: TRBJ2-2; D gene: NA; V gene: TRBV11-3; CDR3 protein: CASSLGLGTSNTGELFF; CDR3 DNA: TGTGCCAGCAGCTTAGGATTGGGCACCTCGAACACCGGGGAGCTGTTTTTT
clone size: NA; J gene: TRBJ1-2; D gene: NA; V gene: TRBV6-5; CDR3 protein: CASRPTANYGYTF; CDR3 DNA: TGTGCCAGCAGGCCCACAGCAAACTATGGCTACACCTTC
clone size: NA; J gene: TRBJ2-1; D gene: NA; V gene: TRBV28; CDR3 protein: CASRSYSYNEQFF; CDR3 DNA: TGTGCCAGTCGTAGTTACTCCTACAATGAGCAGTTCTTC
clone size: few; J gene: TRBJ1-2; D gene: TRBD1; V gene: TRBV7-9; CDR3 protein: CASSPLVGTAILRYTF; CDR3 DNA: TGTGCCAGCAGCCCCTTAGTCGGGACAGCTATCTTACGCTACACCTTC
clone size: NA; J gene: TRBJ2-5; D gene: NA; V gene: TRBV7-9; CDR3 protein: CASSPVPPQETQYF; CDR3 DNA: TGTGCCAGCAGCCCAGTCCCCCCCCAAGAGACCCAGTACTTC
clone size: NA; J gene: TRBJ1-6; D gene: TRBD1; V gene: TRBV27; CDR3 protein: CASRGTGETPLHF; CDR3 DNA: TGTGCCAGCAGAGGGACAGGGGAGACACCCCTCCACTTT
clone size: NA; J gene: TRBJ1-2; D gene: NA; V gene: TRBV28; CDR3 protein: CASSFGLPYGYTF; CDR3 DNA: TGTGCCAGCAGTTTTGGCCTGCCGTATGGCTACACCTTC
clone size: NA; J gene: TRBJ1-4; D gene: TRBD1; V gene: TRBV27; CDR3 protein: CASSFDRAGGEKLFF; CDR3 DNA: TGTGCCAGCAGTTTCGACAGGGCGGGAGGTGAAAAACTGTTTTTT
clone size: few; J gene: TRBJ2-1; D gene: TRBD2; V gene: TRBV10-2; CDR3 protein: CASRGTSGSYNEQFF; CDR3 DNA: TGCGCCAGCAGGGGGACTAGCGGTTCCTACAATGAGCAGTTCTTC
clone size: once; J gene: TRBJ1-3; D gene: NA; V gene: TRBV10-2; CDR3 protein: CASSVKAGAGNTIYF; CDR3 DNA: TGCGCCAGCAGTGTCAAGGCGGGAGCTGGAAACACCATATATTTT
clone size: NA; J gene: TRBJ1-6; D gene: NA; V gene: TRBV28; CDR3 protein: CASSILGAGDNSPLHF; CDR3 DNA: TGTGCCAGCAGTATACTAGGGGCGGGGGATAATTCACCCCTCCACTTT
clone size: NA; J gene: TRBJ1-1; D gene: TRBD1; V gene: TRBV9; CDR3 protein: CASNPGGPNTEAFF; CDR3 DNA: TGTGCCAGCAACCCAGGGGGCCCGAACACTGAAGCTTTCTTT
clone size: NA; J gene: TRBJ2-3; D gene: TRBD2; V gene: TRBV4-2; CDR3 protein: CASSQGGLAGGTDTQYF; CDR3 DNA: TGTGCCAGCAGCCAAGGAGGACTAGCGGGAGGAACAGATACGCAGTATTTT
clone size: NA; J gene: TRBJ2-6; D gene: TRBD1; V gene: TRBV6-6; CDR3 protein: CASSSRRPGTDVLTF; CDR3 DNA: TGTGCCAGCAGTTCACGCCGACCCGGGACAGACGTCCTGACTTTC
clone size: NA; J gene: TRBJ2-6; D gene: TRBD1; V gene: TRBV27; CDR3 protein: CASSATGTGASLLTF; CDR3 DNA: TGTGCCAGCAGTGCGACCGGGACAGGGGCCTCTCTCCTGACTTTC
clone size: NA; J gene: TRBJ2-5; D gene: TRBD1; V gene: TRBV12-5; CDR3 protein: CASGSGTGQETQYF; CDR3 DNA: TGTGCTAGTGGTTCTGGGACAGGCCAAGAGACCCAGTACTTC
clone size: NA; J gene: TRBJ2-1; D gene: NA; V gene: TRBV2; CDR3 protein: CASKLADRRDEQFF; CDR3 DNA: TGTGCCAGCAAACTGGCGGATCGGCGGGATGAGCAGTTCTTC
clone size: NA; J gene: TRBJ2-3; D gene: NA; V gene: TRBV9; CDR3 protein: CASSGLDTQYF; CDR3 DNA: TGTGCCAGCAGCGGACTAGATACGCAGTATTTT
clone size: few; J gene: TRBJ2-3; D gene: NA; V gene: TRBV24-1; CDR3 protein: CATSDPWTAASTDTQYF; CDR3 DNA: TGTGCCACCAGTGACCCGTGGACAGCGGCTAGCACAGATACGCAGTATTTT
clone size: NA; J gene: TRBJ2-7; D gene: NA; V gene: TRBV2; CDR3 protein: CASSGFGQVTSSYEQYF; CDR3 DNA: TGTGCCAGCAGTGGATTTGGGCAGGTGACCTCCTCCTACGAGCAGTACTTC